This T cell receptor (beta chain) is from a study of blood T cell repertoires in COVID-19. At the level of the study: Samples representing acute and convalescent COVID-19 were sourced from the United States, Italy and Spain. Nucleic acid was either cDNA or gDNA, and it came from T cells, B-cell-depleted T cells, or PBMCs.

Original methodology: From reference gene primer amplification, estimates of nucleated cell counts were derived. Sequencing used immunoSEQ multiplex PCR; TCRdb keeps in-frame clones, though not all of them. The D gene and trimming were derived from the DNA, and the V and J assignments and clone size from that table. This sample has roughly 190,000 clones, with 83% found just once. This receptor was identified in a woman aged 40-49 years with acute or convalescent COVID-19. Sequencing was done on a sample of peripheral blood.

CDR3 sequence (DNA): TGTGCCAGCAGGACCGACAGGGGGCATAGTTACGAGCAGTACTTC. Translated, it gives CASRTDRGHSYEQYF. V usage is TRBV28 and J usage is TRBJ2-7; 10 bases are shared with TRBD1. V lost 6 bases to trimming and J lost 4 bases; unmatched junction nucleotides: 9. Germline V gene sequence: CDR1 MDHEN, CDR2 SYDVKM. This CDR3 spans 15 amino acids.